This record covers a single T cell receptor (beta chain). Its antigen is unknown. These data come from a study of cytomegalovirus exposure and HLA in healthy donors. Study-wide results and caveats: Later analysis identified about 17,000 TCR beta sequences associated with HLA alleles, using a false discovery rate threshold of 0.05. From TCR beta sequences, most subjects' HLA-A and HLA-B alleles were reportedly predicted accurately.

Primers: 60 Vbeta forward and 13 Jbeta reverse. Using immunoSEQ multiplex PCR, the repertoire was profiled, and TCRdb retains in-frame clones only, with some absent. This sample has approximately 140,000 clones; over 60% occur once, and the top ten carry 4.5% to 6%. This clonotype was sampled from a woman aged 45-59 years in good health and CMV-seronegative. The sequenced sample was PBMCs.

The CDR3 sequence is CSVTDRVRIDEQFF. For the CDR3, the DNA is TGCAGCGTGACGGACAGGGTGAGAATCGATGAGCAGTTCTTC. The gene calls are TRBV29-1 and TRBJ2-1; TRBD1 matches 8 bases. V lost 6 bases, J lost 8 bases, and 12 bases stayed unmatched. From germline, CDR1 is SQVTM and CDR2 ANQGSEA. The CDR3 runs 14 residues.